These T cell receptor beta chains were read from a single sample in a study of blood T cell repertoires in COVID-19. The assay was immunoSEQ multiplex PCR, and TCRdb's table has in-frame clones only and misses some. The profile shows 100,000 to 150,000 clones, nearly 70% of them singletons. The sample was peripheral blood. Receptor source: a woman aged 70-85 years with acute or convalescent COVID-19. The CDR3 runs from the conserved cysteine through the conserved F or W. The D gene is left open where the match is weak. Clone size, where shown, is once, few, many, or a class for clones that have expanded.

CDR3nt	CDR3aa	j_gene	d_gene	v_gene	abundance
TGCGCCAGCAGCCAAGATAGAGACAGGGAAGCTTTCTTT	CASSQDRDREAFF	TRBJ1-1	-	TRBV4-3	-
TGTGCCAGCAGCATGGACAGACCGAACACTGAAGCTTTCTTT	CASSMDRPNTEAFF	TRBJ1-1	-	TRBV7-9	-
TGTGCCAGCACCCTTCGGCGGGAGCGGTACAATGAGCAGTTCTTC	CASTLRRERYNEQFF	TRBJ2-1	TRBD2	TRBV11-2	-
TGTGCCAGCAGTATAATCCCGTCCCCCCGGGAGACCCAGTACTTC	CASSIIPSPRETQYF	TRBJ2-5	-	TRBV19	-
TGTGCCAGCTCACTACAGGGGGGAAGGGATGGCTACACCTTC	CASSLQGGRDGYTF	TRBJ1-2	TRBD1	TRBV18	-
TGTGCCAGCAGTCCATCTAGTGGCGAGACCCAGTACTTC	CASSPSSGETQYF	TRBJ2-5	-	TRBV25-1	-
TGCGCCAGCAGCTTGGGGTCGTACGGGGAAAAACTGTTTTTT	CASSLGSYGEKLFF	TRBJ1-4	-	TRBV5-1	-
TGTGCCAGCAGCTTAGAACTAGCGGGGGCCATCAACACCGGGGAGCTGTTTTTT	CASSLELAGAINTGELFF	TRBJ2-2	TRBD2	TRBV11-2	-
TGTGCCAGCAGCCGCATATGGACTTCAAACAATGAGCAGTTCTTC	CASSRIWTSNNEQFF	TRBJ2-1	-	TRBV9	-
TGTGCCAGCAGCCAAGATTTCGACAGGGGCACTGAAGCTTTCTTT	CASSQDFDRGTEAFF	TRBJ1-1	TRBD1	TRBV4-2	few
TGTGCCTGGAGTAGTCCTACCCGGGCAACTAATGAAAAACTGTTTTTT	CAWSSPTRATNEKLFF	TRBJ1-4	-	TRBV30	-
TGTGCCAGCAGCTTGGTTATTCGGGGGGGCAGTGAGCAGTTCTTC	CASSLVIRGGSEQFF	TRBJ2-1	TRBD2	TRBV5-5	-
TGTGCCAGCAGCGATAGCGGGGGGGCAAATACGCAGTATTTT	CASSDSGGANTQYF	TRBJ2-3	TRBD2	TRBV25-1	-
TGTGCCAGCAGTGGACTAGCGGGGGGGGAGACCCAGTACTTC	CASSGLAGGETQYF	TRBJ2-5	TRBD2	TRBV27	few
TGTGCCAGCAGTTTGTTCGGGGATTGGCAAGAGACCCAGTACTTC	CASSLFGDWQETQYF	TRBJ2-5	-	TRBV28	-
TGTGCCAGCAGCTTTGGACAGGGGGACAATCAGCCCCAGCATTTT	CASSFGQGDNQPQHF	TRBJ1-5	TRBD1	TRBV9	-
TGCAGCGCCCAGGCCCTATCCTACAATGAGCAGTTCTTC	CSAQALSYNEQFF	TRBJ2-1	-	TRBV29-1	-
TGTGCCAGCAGCCAAGGGGACAAGAACACCGGGGAGCTGTTTTTT	CASSQGDKNTGELFF	TRBJ2-2	-	TRBV28	-
TGTGCCTGGAGTAAAACAAACACGAACACCGGGGAGCTGTTTTTT	CAWSKTNTNTGELFF	TRBJ2-2	-	TRBV30	-
TGTGCCAGCAGCCTGAGACTAGCGGGAGGGTCTGGTATTTACAATGAGCAGTTCTTC	CASSLRLAGGSGIYNEQFF	TRBJ2-1	TRBD2	TRBV7-2	-
TGTGCCAGCAGCTCAGGGCAGGGATGGGATTCACCCCTCCACTTT	CASSSGQGWDSPLHF	TRBJ1-6	-	TRBV7-6	-
TGTGCCAGCAAGCAGCGTAACTATGGCTACACCTTC	CASKQRNYGYTF	TRBJ1-2	-	TRBV27	-
TGCGCCAGCAGCCAAGAAAGGACTAGCGGCTCCTACGAGCAGTACTTC	CASSQERTSGSYEQYF	TRBJ2-7	TRBD2	TRBV4-1	few
TGCGCCAGCCAGACGGGTGGACAGGCCACCTACGAGCAGTACTTC	CASQTGGQATYEQYF	TRBJ2-7	TRBD1	TRBV5-1	-